This T cell receptor (beta chain) was captured by sequencing in a study of cytotoxic CD8 clonotypes in ibrutinib-treated CLL. Study results and limitations: Starting clonality was above that of age-matched healthy donors and tracked circulating CD8+ T-cell counts. Collection times varied between progressing and sustained-remission patients.

With regard to this clone: Its specificity is not known.

Produced via immunoSEQ multiplex PCR; TCRdb's table is partial and in-frame only. The table lists about 130,000 clones, 84% of them singletons, with roughly 3.1% in the top ten. This material consisted of PBMCs, taken after 24 months of ibrutinib treatment. The clonotype comes from a human donor with chronic lymphocytic leukemia.

CDR3 region: CASSNKRGWTEAFF. CDR3 sequence (DNA): TGTGCCAGCAGTAATAAGAGGGGGTGGACTGAAGCTTTCTTT. The V and J genes are TRBV6-5 and TRBJ1-1; a weak D match, TRBD1 (6 bases). V dropped 5 bases and J dropped 5 bases, with 15 bases sitting between them. This CDR3 region has 14 residues. CDR1 is MNHEY, CDR2 SVGAGI, per germline.